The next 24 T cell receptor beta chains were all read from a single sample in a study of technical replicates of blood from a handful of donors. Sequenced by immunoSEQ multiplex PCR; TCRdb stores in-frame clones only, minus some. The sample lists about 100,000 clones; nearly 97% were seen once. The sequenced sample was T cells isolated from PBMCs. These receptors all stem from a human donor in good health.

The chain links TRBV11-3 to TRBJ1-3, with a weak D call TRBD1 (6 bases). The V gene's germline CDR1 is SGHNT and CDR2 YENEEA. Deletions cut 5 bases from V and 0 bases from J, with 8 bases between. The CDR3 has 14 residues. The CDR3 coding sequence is TGTGCCAGCAGCCGGGGGGCCTCTGGAAACACCATATATTTT. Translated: CASSRGASGNTIYF.

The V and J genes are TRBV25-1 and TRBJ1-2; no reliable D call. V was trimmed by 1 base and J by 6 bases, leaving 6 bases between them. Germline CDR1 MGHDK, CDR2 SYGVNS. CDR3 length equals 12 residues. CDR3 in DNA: TGTGCCAGCAGTGAATTCGGAGATGGCTACACCTTC. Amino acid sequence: CASSEFGDGYTF.

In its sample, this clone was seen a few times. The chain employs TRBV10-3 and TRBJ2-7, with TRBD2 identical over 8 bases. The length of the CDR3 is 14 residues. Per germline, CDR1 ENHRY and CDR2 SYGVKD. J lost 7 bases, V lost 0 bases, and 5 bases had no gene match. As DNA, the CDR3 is TGTGCCATCAGTGAGTCGACGGGAGGGCGAGAGCAGTACTTC. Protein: CAISESTGGREQYF.

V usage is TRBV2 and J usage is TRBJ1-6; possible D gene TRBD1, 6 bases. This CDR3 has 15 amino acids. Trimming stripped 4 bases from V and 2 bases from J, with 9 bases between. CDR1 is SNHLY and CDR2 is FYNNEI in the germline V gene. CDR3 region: CASSGGPPYNSPLHF. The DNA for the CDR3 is TGTGCCAGCAGTGGGGGGCCCCCCTATAATTCACCCCTCCACTTT. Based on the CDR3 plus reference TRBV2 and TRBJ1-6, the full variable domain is EPEVTQTPSHQVTQMGQEVILRCVPISNHLYFYWYRQILGQKVEFLVSFYNNEISEKSEIFDDQFSVERPDGSNFTLKIRSTKLEDSAMYFCASSGGPPYNSPLHFGNGTRLTVT.

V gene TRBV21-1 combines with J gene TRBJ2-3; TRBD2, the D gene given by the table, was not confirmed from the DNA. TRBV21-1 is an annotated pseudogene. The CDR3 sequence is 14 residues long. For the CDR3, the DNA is TGTGCCAGCCACATAGAGCGGAGCACAGATACGCAGTATTTT. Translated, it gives CASHIERSTDTQYF.

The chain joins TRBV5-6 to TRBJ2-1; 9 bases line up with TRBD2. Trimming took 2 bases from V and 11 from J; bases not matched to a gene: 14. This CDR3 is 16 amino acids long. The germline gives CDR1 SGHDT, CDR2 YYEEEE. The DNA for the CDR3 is TGTGCCAGCAGCTTTTCGCCCAGGGCTAGCGGGATTCAGCAGTTCTTC. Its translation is CASSFSPRASGIQQFF.

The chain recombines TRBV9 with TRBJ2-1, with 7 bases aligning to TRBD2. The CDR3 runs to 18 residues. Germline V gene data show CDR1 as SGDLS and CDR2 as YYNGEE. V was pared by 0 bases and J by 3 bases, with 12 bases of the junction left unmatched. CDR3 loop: CASSVEPGGSHLYNEQFF. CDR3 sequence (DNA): TGTGCCAGCAGCGTAGAGCCCGGGGGGTCCCACCTCTACAATGAGCAGTTCTTC.

This CDR3 reads CASSLSGGGTGELFF. The CDR3 DNA reads TGTGCCAGCAGTTTATCCGGCGGGGGGACCGGGGAGCTGTTTTTT. J is TRBJ2-2 and V is TRBV27; 8 positions agree with TRBD2. Unmatched junction bases numbered 2, after V lost 0 bases and J lost 5 bases. The CDR3 spans 15 residues. Germline CDR1 is MNHEY and CDR2 is SMNVEV (reference sequence).

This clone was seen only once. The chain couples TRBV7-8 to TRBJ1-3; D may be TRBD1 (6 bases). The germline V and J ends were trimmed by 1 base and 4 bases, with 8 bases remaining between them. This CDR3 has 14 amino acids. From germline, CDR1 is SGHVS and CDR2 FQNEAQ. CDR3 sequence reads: CASSLVGQGNTIYF. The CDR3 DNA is TGTGCCAGCAGCTTAGTGGGACAAGGAAACACCATATATTTT.

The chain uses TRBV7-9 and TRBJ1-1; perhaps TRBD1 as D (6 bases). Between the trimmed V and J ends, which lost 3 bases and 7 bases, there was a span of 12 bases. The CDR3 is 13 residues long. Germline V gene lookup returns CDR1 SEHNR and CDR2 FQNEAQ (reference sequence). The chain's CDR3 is CASSFGGLIEAFF. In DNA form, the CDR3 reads TGTGCCAGCAGCTTCGGGGGGCTAATTGAAGCTTTCTTT. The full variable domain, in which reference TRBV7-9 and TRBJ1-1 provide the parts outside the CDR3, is DTGVSQNPRHKITKRGQNVTFRCDPISEHNRLYWYRQTLGQGPEFLTYFQNEAQLEKSRLLSDRFSAERPKGSFSTLEIQRTEQGDSAMYLCASSFGGLIEAFFGQGTRLTVV.

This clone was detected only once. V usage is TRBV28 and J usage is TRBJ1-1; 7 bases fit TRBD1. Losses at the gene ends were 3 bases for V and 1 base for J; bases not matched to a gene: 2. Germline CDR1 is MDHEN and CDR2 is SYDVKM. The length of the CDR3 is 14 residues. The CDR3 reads CASSFRQGNTEAFF. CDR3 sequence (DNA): TGTGCCAGCAGTTTTCGACAGGGGAACACTGAAGCTTTCTTT.

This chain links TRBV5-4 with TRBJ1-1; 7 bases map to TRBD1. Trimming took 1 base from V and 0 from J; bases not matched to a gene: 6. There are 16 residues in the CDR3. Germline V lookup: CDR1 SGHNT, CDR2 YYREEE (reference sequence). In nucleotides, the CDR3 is TGTGCCAGCAGCTTGAAGGGCGGACAGGTGAACACTGAAGCTTTCTTT. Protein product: CASSLKGGQVNTEAFF. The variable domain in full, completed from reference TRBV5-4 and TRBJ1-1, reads ETGVTQSPTHLIKTRGQQVTLRCSSQSGHNTVSWYQQALGQGPQFIFQYYREEENGRGNFPPRFSGLQFPNYSSELNVNALELDDSALYLCASSLKGGQVNTEAFFGQGTRLTVV.

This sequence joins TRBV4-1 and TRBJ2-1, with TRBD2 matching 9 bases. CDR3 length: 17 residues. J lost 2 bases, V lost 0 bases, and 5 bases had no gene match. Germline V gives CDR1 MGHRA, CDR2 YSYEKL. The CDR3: CASSQDQAGGTYNEQFF. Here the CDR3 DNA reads TGCGCCAGCAGCCAAGATCAGGCGGGAGGGACCTACAATGAGCAGTTCTTC.

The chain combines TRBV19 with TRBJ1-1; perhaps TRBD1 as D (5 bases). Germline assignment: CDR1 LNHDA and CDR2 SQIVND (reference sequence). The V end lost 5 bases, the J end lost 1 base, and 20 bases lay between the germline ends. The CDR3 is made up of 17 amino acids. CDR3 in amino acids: CASSPLRRGRENTEAFF. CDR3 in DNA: TGTGCCAGTAGTCCCCTCCGCCGGGGGAGGGAGAACACTGAAGCTTTCTTT.

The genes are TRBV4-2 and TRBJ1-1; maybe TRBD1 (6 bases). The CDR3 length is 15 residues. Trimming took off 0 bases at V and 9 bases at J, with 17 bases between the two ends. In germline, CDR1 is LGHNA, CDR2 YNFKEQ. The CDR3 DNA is TGTGCCAGCAGCCAAGAGCCAGGGGAGGGGGTTAAAGCTTTCTTT. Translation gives CASSQEPGEGVKAFF.

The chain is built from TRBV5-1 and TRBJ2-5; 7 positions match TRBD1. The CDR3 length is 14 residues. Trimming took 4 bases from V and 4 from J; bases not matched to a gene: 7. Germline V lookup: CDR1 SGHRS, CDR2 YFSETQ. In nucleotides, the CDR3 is TGCGCCAGCAGCCCCGACAGGGCCCGAGAGACCCAGTACTTC. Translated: CASSPDRARETQYF.

CDR3: CASSLGRLNGPFRDEKLFF. In DNA, the CDR3 is TGTGCCAGCAGCTTGGGGCGACTAAACGGCCCCTTCCGTGATGAAAAACTGTTTTTT. The chain links TRBV5-6 to TRBJ1-4; no clear D. Between the trimmed V and J ends, which lost 0 bases and 6 bases, there was a span of 24 bases. Germline V CDR1 and CDR2: SGHDT, YYEEEE. The CDR3 runs to 19 residues.

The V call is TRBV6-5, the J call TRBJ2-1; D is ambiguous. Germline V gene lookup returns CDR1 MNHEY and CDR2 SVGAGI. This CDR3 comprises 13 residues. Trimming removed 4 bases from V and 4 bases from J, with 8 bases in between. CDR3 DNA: TGTGCCAGCAGTTCTTACGGGTACAATGAGCAGTTCTTC. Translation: CASSSYGYNEQFF.

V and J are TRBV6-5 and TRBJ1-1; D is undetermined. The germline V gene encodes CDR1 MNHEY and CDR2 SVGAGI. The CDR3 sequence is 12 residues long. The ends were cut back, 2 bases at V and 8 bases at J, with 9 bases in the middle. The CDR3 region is CASSYPAGEAFF. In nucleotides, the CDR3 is TGTGCCAGCAGTTACCCCGCGGGCGAAGCTTTCTTT.

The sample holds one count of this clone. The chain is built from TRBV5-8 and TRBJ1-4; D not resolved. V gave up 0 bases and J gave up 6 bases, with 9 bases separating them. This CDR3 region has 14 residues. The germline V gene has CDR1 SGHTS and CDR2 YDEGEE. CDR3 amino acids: CASSLGAWDEKLFF. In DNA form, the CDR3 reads TGTGCCAGCAGCTTGGGGGCGTGGGATGAAAAACTGTTTTTT.

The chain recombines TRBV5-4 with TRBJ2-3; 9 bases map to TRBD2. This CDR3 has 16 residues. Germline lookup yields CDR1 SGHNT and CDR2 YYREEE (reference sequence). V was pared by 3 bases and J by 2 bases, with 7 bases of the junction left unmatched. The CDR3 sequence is CASSWGLAGSTDTQYF. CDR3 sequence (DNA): TGTGCCAGCAGCTGGGGACTAGCCGGTTCCACAGATACGCAGTATTTT.

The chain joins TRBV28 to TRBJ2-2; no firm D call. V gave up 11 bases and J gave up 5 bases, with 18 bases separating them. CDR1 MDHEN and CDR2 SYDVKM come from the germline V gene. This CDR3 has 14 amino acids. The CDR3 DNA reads TGTGCCGCCCCATCTGGGCGAGAAACCGGGGAGCTGTTTTTT. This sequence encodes CAAPSGRETGELFF.

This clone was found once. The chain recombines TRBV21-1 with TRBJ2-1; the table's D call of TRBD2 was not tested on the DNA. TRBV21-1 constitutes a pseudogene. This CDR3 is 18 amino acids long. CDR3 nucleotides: TGTGCCAGCAGCAAGGGTGGGAGAATAGCGGGAGGGCCTGCTGAGCAGTTCTTC. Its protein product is CASSKGGRIAGGPAEQFF.

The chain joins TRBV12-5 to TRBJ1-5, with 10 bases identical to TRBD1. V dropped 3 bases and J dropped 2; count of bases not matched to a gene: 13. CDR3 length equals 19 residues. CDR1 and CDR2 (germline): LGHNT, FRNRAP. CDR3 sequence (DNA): TGTGCTAGTGGTTTAGAGTCAGGGACAGGGGAGGACGGCAATCAGCCCCAGCATTTT. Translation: CASGLESGTGEDGNQPQHF. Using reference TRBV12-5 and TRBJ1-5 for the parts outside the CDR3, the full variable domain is DARVTQTPRHKVTEMGQEVTMRCQPILGHNTVFWYRQTMMQGLELLAYFRNRAPLDDSGMPKDRFSAEMPDATLATLKIQPSEPRDSAVYFCASGLESGTGEDGNQPQHFGDGTRLSIL.